Reported below is one TCR beta chain. Every patient underwent thyroid surgery untreated. The data are from a study of metastatic and nonmetastatic thyroid tumors. V was clipped by 6 bases and J by 4 bases, with 13 bases between them. Germline V CDR1 and CDR2: MDHEN, SYDVKM. This CDR3 has 15 amino acids. TCRdb ran MiXCR on the PCR reads. The sample has over 20,000 clones, about 30% seen once. The TCR originated in a female donor with papillary thyroid cancer or a benign thyroid nodule (not recorded which). Some clones in this sample may be carry-over from other donors' samples. The genes are TRBV28 and TRBJ2-6; D not certain. Sequencing was done on a sample of blood. The CDR3: CASSPPWAGANVLTF. The CDR3 coding sequence is TGTGCCAGCAGCCCCCCATGGGCCGGGGCCAACGTCCTGACTTTC.